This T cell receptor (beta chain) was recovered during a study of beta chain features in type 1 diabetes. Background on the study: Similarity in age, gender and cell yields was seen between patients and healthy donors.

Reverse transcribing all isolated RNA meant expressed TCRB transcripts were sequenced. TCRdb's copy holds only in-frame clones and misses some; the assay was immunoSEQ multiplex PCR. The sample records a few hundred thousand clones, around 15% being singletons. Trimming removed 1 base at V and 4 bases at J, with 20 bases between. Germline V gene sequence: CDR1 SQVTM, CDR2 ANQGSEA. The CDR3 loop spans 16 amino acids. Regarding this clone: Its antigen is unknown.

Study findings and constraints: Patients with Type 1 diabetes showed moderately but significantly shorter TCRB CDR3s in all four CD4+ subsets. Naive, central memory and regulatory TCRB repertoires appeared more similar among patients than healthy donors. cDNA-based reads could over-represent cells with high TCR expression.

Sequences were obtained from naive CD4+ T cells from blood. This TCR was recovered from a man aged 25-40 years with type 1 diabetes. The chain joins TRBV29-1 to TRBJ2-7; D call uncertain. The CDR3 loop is CSVEATFGRTRYEQYF. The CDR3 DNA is TGCAGCGTTGAAGCCACCTTTGGCAGGACGCGGTACGAGCAGTACTTC.